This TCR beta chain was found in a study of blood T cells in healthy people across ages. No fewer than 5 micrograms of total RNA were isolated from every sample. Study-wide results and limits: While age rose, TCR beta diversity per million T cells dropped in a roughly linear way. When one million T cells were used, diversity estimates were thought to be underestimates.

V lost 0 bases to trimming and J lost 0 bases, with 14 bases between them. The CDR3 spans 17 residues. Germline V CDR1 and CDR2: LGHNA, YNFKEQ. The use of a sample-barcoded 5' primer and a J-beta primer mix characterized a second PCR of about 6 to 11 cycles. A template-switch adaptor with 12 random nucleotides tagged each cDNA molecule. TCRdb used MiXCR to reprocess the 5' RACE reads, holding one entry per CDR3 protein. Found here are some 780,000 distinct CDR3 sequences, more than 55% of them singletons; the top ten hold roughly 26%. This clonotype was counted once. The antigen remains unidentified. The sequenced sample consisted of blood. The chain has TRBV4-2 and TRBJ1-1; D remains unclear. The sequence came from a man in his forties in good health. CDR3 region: CASSQELTGSLNTEAFF. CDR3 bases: TGTGCCAGCAGCCAAGAGTTGACGGGCAGCTTGAACACTGAAGCTTTCTTT.